This T cell receptor beta chain is drawn from a study of blood T cell repertoires in COVID-19. Study as a whole: The United States, Italy and Spain were the sources of the acute and convalescent COVID-19 samples. Nucleic acid was either cDNA or gDNA, and it came from T cells, B-cell-depleted T cells, or PBMCs.

This CDR3 is built from 12 residues. Looked up from germline, CDR1 is LNHDA and CDR2 is SQIVND (reference sequence). V lost 10 bases and J 6 bases, leaving 14 bases between the germline ends. Authors' methods: Estimates of nucleated cell counts were drawn from the amplification of reference gene primers. Sequencing used immunoSEQ multiplex PCR; TCRdb keeps in-frame clones, though not all of them. The DNA was the basis for D and trimming; V, J and clone size are from that table. The sample lists about 130,000 clones; about 85% were seen once. The V call is TRBV19, the J call TRBJ2-3; the D is unclear. Sequences were obtained from peripheral blood. The origin of this receptor is a human donor in a cohort sampled during active COVID-19. This CDR3 reads CATRSIGDTQYF. The CDR3 nucleotides are TGTGCCACCCGAAGTATCGGGGATACGCAGTATTTT.